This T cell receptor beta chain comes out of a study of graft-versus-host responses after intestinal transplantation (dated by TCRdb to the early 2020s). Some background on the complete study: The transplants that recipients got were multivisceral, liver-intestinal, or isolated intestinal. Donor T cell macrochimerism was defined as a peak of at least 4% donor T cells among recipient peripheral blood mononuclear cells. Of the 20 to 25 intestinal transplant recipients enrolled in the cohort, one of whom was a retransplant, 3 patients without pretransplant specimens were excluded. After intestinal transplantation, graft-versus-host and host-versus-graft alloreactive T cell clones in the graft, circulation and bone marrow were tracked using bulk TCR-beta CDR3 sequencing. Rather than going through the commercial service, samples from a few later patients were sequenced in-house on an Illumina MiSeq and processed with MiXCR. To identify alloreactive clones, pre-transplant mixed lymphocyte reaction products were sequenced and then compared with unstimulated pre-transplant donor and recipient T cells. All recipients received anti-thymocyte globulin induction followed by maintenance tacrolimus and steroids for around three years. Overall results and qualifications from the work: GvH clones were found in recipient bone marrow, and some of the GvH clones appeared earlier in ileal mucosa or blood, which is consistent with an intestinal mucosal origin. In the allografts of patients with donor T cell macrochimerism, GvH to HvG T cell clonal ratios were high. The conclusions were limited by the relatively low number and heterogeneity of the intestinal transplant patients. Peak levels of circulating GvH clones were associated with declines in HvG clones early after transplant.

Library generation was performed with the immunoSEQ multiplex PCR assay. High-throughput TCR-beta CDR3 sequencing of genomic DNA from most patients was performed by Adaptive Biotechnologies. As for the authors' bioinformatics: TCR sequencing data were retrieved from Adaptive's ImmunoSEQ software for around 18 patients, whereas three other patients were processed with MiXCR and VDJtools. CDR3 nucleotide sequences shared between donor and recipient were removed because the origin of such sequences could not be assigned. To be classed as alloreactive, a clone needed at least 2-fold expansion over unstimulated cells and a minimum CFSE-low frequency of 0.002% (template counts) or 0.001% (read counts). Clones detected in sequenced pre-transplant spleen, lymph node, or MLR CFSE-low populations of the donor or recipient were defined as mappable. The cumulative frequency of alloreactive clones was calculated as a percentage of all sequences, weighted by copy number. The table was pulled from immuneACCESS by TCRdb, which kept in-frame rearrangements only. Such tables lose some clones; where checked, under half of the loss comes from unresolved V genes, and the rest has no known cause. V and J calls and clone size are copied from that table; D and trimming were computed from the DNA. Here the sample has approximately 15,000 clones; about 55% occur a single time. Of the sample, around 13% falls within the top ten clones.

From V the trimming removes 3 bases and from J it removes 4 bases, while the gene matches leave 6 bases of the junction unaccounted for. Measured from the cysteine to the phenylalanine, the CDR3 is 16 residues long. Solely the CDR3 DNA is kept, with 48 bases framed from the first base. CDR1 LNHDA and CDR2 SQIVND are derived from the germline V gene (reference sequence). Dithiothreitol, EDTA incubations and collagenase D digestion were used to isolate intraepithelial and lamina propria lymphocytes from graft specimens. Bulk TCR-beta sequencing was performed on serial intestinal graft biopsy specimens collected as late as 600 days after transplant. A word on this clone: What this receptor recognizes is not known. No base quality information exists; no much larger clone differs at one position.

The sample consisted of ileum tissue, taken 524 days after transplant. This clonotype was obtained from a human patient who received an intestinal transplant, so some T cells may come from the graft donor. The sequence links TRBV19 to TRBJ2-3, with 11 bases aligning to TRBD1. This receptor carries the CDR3 CASSIVPGQGADTQYF. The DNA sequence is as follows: TGTGCCAGTAGTATTGTCCCGGGACAGGGGGCAGATACGCAGTATTTT.